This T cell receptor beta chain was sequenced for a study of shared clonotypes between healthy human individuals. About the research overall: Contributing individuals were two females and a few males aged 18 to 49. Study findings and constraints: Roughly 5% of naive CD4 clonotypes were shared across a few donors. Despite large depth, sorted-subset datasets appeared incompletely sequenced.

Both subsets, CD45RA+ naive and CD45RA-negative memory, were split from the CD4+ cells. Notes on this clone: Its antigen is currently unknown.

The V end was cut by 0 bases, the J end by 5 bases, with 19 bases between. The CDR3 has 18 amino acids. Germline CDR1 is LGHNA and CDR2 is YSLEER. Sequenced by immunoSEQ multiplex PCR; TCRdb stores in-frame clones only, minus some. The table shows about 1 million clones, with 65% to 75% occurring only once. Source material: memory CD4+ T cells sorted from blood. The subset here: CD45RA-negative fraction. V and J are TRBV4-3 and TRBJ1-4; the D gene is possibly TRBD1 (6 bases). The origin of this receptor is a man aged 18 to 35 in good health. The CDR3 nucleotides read TGCGCCAGCAGCCAAGATCTCCCTACCGGGACACTGAATGAAAAACTGTTTTTT. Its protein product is CASSQDLPTGTLNEKLFF.